A selection of T cell receptor beta chains follows, all from one sample in a study of T-cell reconstitution after alpha-beta-depleted transplantation in children. TCRdb analysed the PCR reads with MiXCR anew, one entry per CDR3 protein. The sample lists a few hundred thousand distinct CDR3 sequences, approximately 9.7% occurring once. The source was PBMCs from the stem cell graft donor, collected from the stem cell graft. Every receptor here comes from a human donor who donated a stem cell graft to a child with SCID. Both conserved end residues are part of each CDR3. The D gene is left open where the match is weak. Rows may omit the clone size; those that give it use once, few, many or a size class.

V	size	J	length	D	CDR3	DNA
TRBV11-2	few	TRBJ2-3	19	TRBD2	CASSLVFQRGAASTDTQYF	TGTGCCAGCAGCTTAGTTTTCCAGCGGGGGGCTGCTAGCACAGATACGCAGTATTTT
TRBV5-1	many	TRBJ2-7	15	.	CASSRGGFSSYEQYF	TGCGCCAGCAGCCGGGGAGGTTTCAGTTCCTACGAGCAGTACTTC
TRBV7-2	many	TRBJ2-1	17	.	CASSLVGTLNSYNEQFF	TGTGCCAGCAGCTTAGTAGGGACGCTCAACTCCTACAATGAGCAGTTCTTC
TRBV5-1	many	TRBJ2-3	17	TRBD2	CASSLLSSGGSTDTQYF	TGCGCCAGCAGCTTGTTGTCTAGCGGGGGAAGCACAGATACGCAGTATTTT
TRBV21-1	many	TRBJ2-1	16	.	CASTRQLKSSYNEQFF	TGTGCCAGCACCCGACAGCTAAAGAGCTCCTACAATGAGCAGTTCTTC
TRBV20-1	many	TRBJ2-1	14	TRBD1	CSARDDRARSEQFF	TGCAGTGCTAGAGACGACAGGGCCCGCAGCGAGCAGTTCTTC
TRBV5-6	many	TRBJ1-5	15	.	CASSYWELSGQPQHF	TGTGCCAGCAGCTATTGGGAACTCTCCGGCCAGCCCCAGCATTTT
TRBV20-1	many	TRBJ1-5	14	.	CSASLVGSAQPQHF	TGCAGTGCTAGCTTGGTGGGCTCGGCTCAGCCCCAGCATTTT
TRBV27	many	TRBJ2-2	19	TRBD2	CASSLFGLAGGPNAGELFF	TGTGCCAGCAGTCTTTTCGGACTAGCGGGGGGCCCAAACGCCGGGGAGCTGTTTTTT
TRBV5-1	many	TRBJ1-1	13	.	CASSLLGGTEAFF	TGCGCCAGCAGCCTCCTAGGGGGGACTGAAGCTTTCTTT
TRBV4-1	many	TRBJ1-4	14	TRBD1	CASSPTGEGEKLFF	TGCGCCAGCAGTCCAACAGGGGAAGGCGAAAAACTGTTTTTT
TRBV7-9	many	TRBJ1-6	17	.	CASSLAKGTSDNSPLHF	TGTGCCAGCAGCTTAGCGAAGGGTACATCGGATAATTCACCCCTCCACTTT
TRBV3-1	.	TRBJ1-6	15	TRBD1	CASSQRTGGQSPLHF	TGTGCCAGCAGCCAAAGGACAGGTGGGCAATCACCCCTCCACTTT
TRBV4-2	many	TRBJ2-3	15	TRBD1	CASSQERTGGDTQYF	TGTGCCAGCAGCCAAGAGCGGACAGGCGGGGATACGCAGTATTTT
TRBV29-1	many	TRBJ1-6	14	.	CSVQGSDLNSPLHF	TGCAGCGTACAGGGATCGGATCTTAATTCACCCCTCCACTTT
TRBV2	many	TRBJ2-2	16	TRBD1	CASSQRGPGSTGELFF	TGTGCCAGCAGTCAAAGGGGGCCGGGGAGCACCGGGGAGCTGTTTTTT
TRBV5-1	.	TRBJ2-3	15	.	CASSLGLTSTDTQYF	TGCGCCAGCAGCTTGGGACTTACTAGCACAGATACGCAGTATTTT
TRBV20-1	many	TRBJ1-5	13	.	CSARARPNQPQHF	TGCAGTGCTAGAGCCCGACCCAATCAGCCCCAGCATTTT
TRBV29-1	.	TRBJ1-2	15	.	CSVEKGIQDPYGYTF	TGCAGCGTTGAAAAAGGAATTCAAGACCCCTATGGCTACACCTTC
TRBV7-3	many	TRBJ2-3	16	TRBD2	CASSPRVAGGADTQYF	TGTGCCAGCAGCCCCCGGGTAGCGGGGGGGGCAGATACGCAGTATTTT
TRBV7-2	few	TRBJ2-7	13	.	CASGSRALYEQYF	TGTGCCAGCGGGTCACGGGCCCTCTACGAGCAGTACTTC
TRBV5-5	many	TRBJ2-7	15	.	CASSLGHLPPYEQYF	TGTGCCAGCAGCCTGGGACACTTACCCCCCTACGAGCAGTACTTC
TRBV5-1	many	TRBJ2-7	16	TRBD2	CASSFGERGGLYEQYF	TGCGCCAGCAGCTTTGGGGAGCGGGGGGGCCTCTACGAGCAGTACTTC
TRBV28	many	TRBJ2-7	19	TRBD2	CASIPLREAGGFSSYEQYF	TGTGCCAGCATTCCCCTTCGGGAAGCGGGGGGTTTCTCCTCCTACGAGCAGTACTTC
TRBV5-1	many	TRBJ1-2	13	.	CASSLDINYGYTF	TGCGCCAGCAGCTTGGACATCAACTATGGCTACACCTTC
TRBV7-7	many	TRBJ2-2	15	.	CASSLEGLNTGELFF	TGTGCCAGCAGCTTAGAGGGACTTAACACCGGGGAGCTGTTTTTT
TRBV7-9	many	TRBJ1-1	14	.	CASSPGDLNTEAFF	TGTGCCAGCAGTCCCGGGGATTTGAACACTGAAGCTTTCTTT
TRBV5-1	many	TRBJ1-3	15	.	CASSGSEYSGNTIYF	TGCGCCAGCAGCGGTTCAGAGTACTCTGGAAACACCATATATTTT
TRBV9	many	TRBJ1-1	13	.	CASSAGTLAEAFF	TGTGCCAGCAGCGCCGGGACATTGGCTGAAGCTTTCTTT
TRBV6-1	many	TRBJ1-1	19	.	CASSEAWPERWEPNTEAFF	TGTGCCAGCAGTGAAGCGTGGCCCGAGCGTTGGGAGCCAAACACTGAAGCTTTCTTT
TRBV5-5	many	TRBJ2-7	14	.	CASSFDRNNYEQYF	TGTGCCAGCAGCTTTGACAGGAACAACTACGAGCAGTACTTC
TRBV28	many	TRBJ2-3	15	.	CATFGGAWGTDTQYF	TGTGCCACCTTTGGGGGGGCATGGGGCACAGATACGCAGTATTTT
TRBV7-2	few	TRBJ1-2	16	TRBD1	CASSPAGGQAYYGYTF	TGTGCCAGCAGCCCCGCCGGGGGACAGGCCTATTATGGCTACACCTTC
TRBV4-1	few	TRBJ2-2	15	TRBD2	CARTGTSVIPGELFF	TGCGCCAGGACCGGGACTAGCGTAATCCCCGGGGAGCTGTTTTTT
TRBV6-2/TRBV6-3	few	TRBJ1-5	15	TRBD1	CASSTDRPSNQPQHF	TGTGCCAGCAGTACGGACAGGCCTAGCAATCAGCCCCAGCATTTT
TRBV7-2	many	TRBJ2-3	17	TRBD2	CASSFGLAGGYTDTQYF	TGTGCCAGCAGCTTCGGACTAGCGGGGGGATACACAGATACGCAGTATTTT
TRBV20-1	few	TRBJ1-2	16	.	CSARGGGARGNYGYTF	TGCAGTGCTAGAGGGGGGGGGGCGCGGGGTAACTATGGCTACACCTTC
TRBV6-2/TRBV6-3	.	TRBJ2-7	18	.	CASSYPVRRKSNSYEQYF	TGTGCCAGCAGTTACCCCGTGAGGAGGAAATCGAACTCCTACGAGCAGTACTTC
TRBV6-5	many	TRBJ1-4	15	TRBD1	CASSYMGQAYEKLFF	TGTGCCAGCAGTTACATGGGACAGGCCTATGAAAAACTGTTTTTT
TRBV27	many	TRBJ1-1	13	TRBD1	CATSGQGAVEAFF	TGTGCCACCAGCGGGCAGGGGGCCGTTGAAGCTTTCTTT
TRBV9	many	TRBJ2-5	15	TRBD1	CASSVDRGPQETQYF	TGTGCCAGCAGCGTCGACAGGGGGCCGCAAGAGACCCAGTACTTC
TRBV7-6	many	TRBJ2-7	13	TRBD1	CASSEGGTYEQYF	TGTGCCAGCAGCGAAGGGGGCACATACGAGCAGTACTTC
TRBV19	.	TRBJ2-7	14	.	CANPSTGHSYEQYF	TGTGCCAACCCCTCCACAGGGCATTCCTACGAGCAGTACTTC
TRBV5-6	many	TRBJ2-1	15	.	CASSPQGGQAGIQFF	TGTGCCAGCAGCCCGCAGGGAGGTCAGGCAGGGATCCAGTTCTTC
TRBV2	.	TRBJ2-5	17	TRBD2	CASSEGTSGGRQETQYF	TGTGCCAGCAGTGAAGGGACTAGCGGGGGGAGGCAAGAGACCCAGTACTTC
TRBV20-1	many	TRBJ1-2	14	TRBD1	CSARPTGQGYGYTF	TGCAGTGCTAGACCAACGGGACAGGGGTACGGCTACACCTTC
TRBV20-1	many	TRBJ2-3	16	TRBD2	CSARDPKRGATDTQYF	TGCAGTGCTAGAGATCCTAAGCGGGGGGCCACAGATACGCAGTATTTT
TRBV9	many	TRBJ2-3	14	.	CASSAGFSTDTQYF	TGTGCCAGCAGCGCGGGATTTAGCACAGATACGCAGTATTTT
TRBV2	few	TRBJ2-3	14	.	CASSDGGLRDTQYF	TGTGCCAGCTCGGACGGGGGATTGCGCGATACGCAGTATTTT
TRBV11-2	many	TRBJ2-1	18	TRBD2	CASSSGTSGGPSYNEQFF	TGTGCCAGCAGCTCGGGGACTAGCGGGGGCCCTTCCTACAATGAGCAGTTCTTC
TRBV20-1	many	TRBJ2-2	11	.	CSAPRTGELFF	TGCAGTGCTCCCCGAACCGGGGAGCTGTTTTTT
TRBV3-1	many	TRBJ1-1	13	.	CASSLTGTTEAFF	TGTGCCAGCAGCCTAACCGGGACAACTGAAGCTTTCTTT
TRBV6-5	few	TRBJ1-1	14	TRBD1	CASSSQGPGTEAFF	TGTGCCAGCAGTTCACAGGGGCCGGGAACTGAAGCTTTCTTT